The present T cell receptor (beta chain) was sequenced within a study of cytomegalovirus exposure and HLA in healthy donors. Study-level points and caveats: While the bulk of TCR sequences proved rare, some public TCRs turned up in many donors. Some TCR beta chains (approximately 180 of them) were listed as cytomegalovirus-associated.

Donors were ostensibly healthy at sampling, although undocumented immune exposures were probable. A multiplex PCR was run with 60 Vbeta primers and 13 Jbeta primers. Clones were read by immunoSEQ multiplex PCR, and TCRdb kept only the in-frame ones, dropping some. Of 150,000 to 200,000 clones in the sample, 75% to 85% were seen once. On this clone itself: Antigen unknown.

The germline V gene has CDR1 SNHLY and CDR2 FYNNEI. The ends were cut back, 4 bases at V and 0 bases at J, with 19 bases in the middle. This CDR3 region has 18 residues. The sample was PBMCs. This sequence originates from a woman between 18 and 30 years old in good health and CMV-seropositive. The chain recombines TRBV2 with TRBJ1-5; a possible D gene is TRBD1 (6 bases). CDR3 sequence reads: CASSASGAMRNSNQPQHF. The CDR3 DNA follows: TGTGCCAGCAGTGCGTCAGGGGCCATGAGGAATAGCAATCAGCCCCAGCATTTT.